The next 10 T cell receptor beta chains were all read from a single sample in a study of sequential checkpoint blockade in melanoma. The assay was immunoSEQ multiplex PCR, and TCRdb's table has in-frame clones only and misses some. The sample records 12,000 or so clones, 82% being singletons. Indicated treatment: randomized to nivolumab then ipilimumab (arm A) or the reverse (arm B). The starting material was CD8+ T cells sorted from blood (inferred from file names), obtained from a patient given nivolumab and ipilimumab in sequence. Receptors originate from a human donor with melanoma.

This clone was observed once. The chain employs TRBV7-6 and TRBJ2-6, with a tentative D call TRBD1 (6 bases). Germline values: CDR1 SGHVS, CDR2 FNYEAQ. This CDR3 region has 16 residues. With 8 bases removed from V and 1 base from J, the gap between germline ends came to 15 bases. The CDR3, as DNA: TGTGCCAGCGGTAAGGGGGTGATGTCTGGGGCCAACGTCCTGACTTTC. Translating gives CASGKGVMSGANVLTF.

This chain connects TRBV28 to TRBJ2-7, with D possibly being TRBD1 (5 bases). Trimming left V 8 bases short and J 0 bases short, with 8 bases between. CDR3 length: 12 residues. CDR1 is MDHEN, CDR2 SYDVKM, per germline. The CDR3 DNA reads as TGTGCCAGCTCCACAGGCTCCTACGAGCAGTACTTC. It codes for CASSTGSYEQYF.

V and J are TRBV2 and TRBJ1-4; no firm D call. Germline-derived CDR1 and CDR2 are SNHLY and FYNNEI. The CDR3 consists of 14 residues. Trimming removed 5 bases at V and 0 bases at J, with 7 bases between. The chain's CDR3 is CASSPGATNEKLFF. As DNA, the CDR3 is TGTGCCAGCAGTCCCGGTGCAACTAATGAAAAACTGTTTTTT. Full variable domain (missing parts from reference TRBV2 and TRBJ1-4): EPEVTQTPSHQVTQMGQEVILRCVPISNHLYFYWYRQILGQKVEFLVSFYNNEISEKSEIFDDQFSVERPDGSNFTLKIRSTKLEDSAMYFCASSPGATNEKLFFGSGTQLSVL.

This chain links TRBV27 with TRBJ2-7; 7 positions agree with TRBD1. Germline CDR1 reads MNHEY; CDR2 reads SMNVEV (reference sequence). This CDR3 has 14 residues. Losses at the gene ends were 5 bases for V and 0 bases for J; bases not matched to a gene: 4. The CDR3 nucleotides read TGTGCCAGCAGTCACAGGGGCCCCTCCTACGAGCAGTACTTC. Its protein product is CASSHRGPSYEQYF.

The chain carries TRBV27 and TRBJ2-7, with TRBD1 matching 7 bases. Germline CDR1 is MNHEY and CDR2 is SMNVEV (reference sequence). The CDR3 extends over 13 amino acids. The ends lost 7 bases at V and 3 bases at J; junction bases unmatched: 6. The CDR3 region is CASTLNRGYEQYF. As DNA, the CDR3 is TGTGCCAGCACCCTGAACAGGGGCTACGAGCAGTACTTC.

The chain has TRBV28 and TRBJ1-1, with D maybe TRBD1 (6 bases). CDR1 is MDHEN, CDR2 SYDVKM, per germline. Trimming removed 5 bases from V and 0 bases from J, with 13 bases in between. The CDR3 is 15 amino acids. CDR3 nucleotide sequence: TGTGCCAGCAGTCTTATGGGACAAATGAACACTGAAGCTTTCTTT. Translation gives CASSLMGQMNTEAFF.

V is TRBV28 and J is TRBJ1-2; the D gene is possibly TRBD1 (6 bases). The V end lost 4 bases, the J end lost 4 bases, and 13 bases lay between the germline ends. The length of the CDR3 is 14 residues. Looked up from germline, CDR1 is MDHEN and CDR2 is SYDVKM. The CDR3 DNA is TGTGCCAGCAGTTCCATAACGGACAGCTATGGCTACACCTTC. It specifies CASSSITDSYGYTF.

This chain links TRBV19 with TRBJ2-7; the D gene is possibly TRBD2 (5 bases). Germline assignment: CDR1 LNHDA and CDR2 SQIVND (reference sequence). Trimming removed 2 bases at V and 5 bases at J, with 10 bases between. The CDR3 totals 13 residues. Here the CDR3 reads CASSIRTFNEQYF. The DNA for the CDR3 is TGTGCCAGTAGTATACGGACTTTCAACGAGCAGTACTTC.

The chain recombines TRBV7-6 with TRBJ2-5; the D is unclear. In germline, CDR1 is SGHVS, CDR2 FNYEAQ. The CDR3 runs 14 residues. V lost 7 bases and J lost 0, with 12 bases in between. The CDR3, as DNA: TGTGCCAGCACCCCCGAGGCGTACCAAGAGACCCAGTACTTC. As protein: CASTPEAYQETQYF.

The chain's CDR3 is CASRSSGRSSYEQYF. Here the CDR3 DNA reads TGTGCCAGCAGGTCTAGCGGGAGGAGCTCCTACGAGCAGTACTTC. The genes are TRBV13 and TRBJ2-7, with 11 bases fitting TRBD2. Germline loops: CDR1 PRHDT, CDR2 FYEKMQ (reference sequence). The CDR3 has 15 residues. J was trimmed by 0 bases and V by 6 bases; bases with no gene match: 4.